The 23 T cell receptor beta chains below all came from one sample that was sequenced in a study of post-analysis software for immune sequencing data (dated by TCRdb to the mid-2010s). Findings and caveats that apply to the study as a whole: Patients showed significantly higher frequencies than controls for a few TRBV segments, among them TRBV5-6, TRBV5-1 and TRBV20-1.

No antigen has been identified for these receptors. Library construction relied on PCR. TCRdb names Illumina HiSeq 2500 as the instrument used. To reduce PCR and sequencing biases, unique molecular identifiers were incorporated into the TCR beta cDNA libraries. Using fastp trimming at Q25 and MiXCR clonotype assembly, TCRdb reanalyzed the public sequencing data and kept in-frame beta chains. Under each unique CDR3 protein, matching rows form one entry showing the most common genes and DNA. The sample yields roughly 200,000 distinct CDR3 sequences; 25% to 35% were counted once. Less than 4% of the sample is in the top ten clones. The specimen was blood. Receptor source: a girl aged 2-17 years with multiple sclerosis.

The rearrangement links TRBV7-9 to TRBJ1-2; the D is unclear. This CDR3 region has 13 residues. The germline V and J ends were trimmed by 4 bases and 4 bases, with 10 bases remaining between them. Germline CDR1 reads SEHNR; CDR2 reads FQNEAQ (reference sequence). This CDR3 reads CASSSGKSYGYTF. CDR3 nucleotide sequence: TGTGCCAGCAGCTCCGGAAAAAGCTATGGCTACACCTTC.

Turning to this clonotype: With a much larger clone just one base away, this may be a read error. The chain links TRBV6-5 to TRBJ2-7; 11 bases line up with TRBD2. V shed 3 bases and J 12 bases; nucleotides not matched to a gene: 13. The CDR3 length is 15 residues. Germline values: CDR1 MNHEY, CDR2 SVGAGI. The CDR3 loop is CASSYMGLAAERRYF. CDR3 DNA: TGTGCCAGCAGTTATATGGGACTAGCGGCCGAACGGCGGTACTTC.

This clonotype appeared a few times. The chain combines TRBV2 with TRBJ1-2, with D possibly being TRBD1 (6 bases). Germline V gene lookup returns CDR1 SNHLY and CDR2 FYNNEI. The germline V and J ends were trimmed by 4 bases and 7 bases, with 19 bases remaining between them. This CDR3 region has 15 residues. The CDR3 reads CASSVGGNLPGGYTF. CDR3 bases: TGTGCCAGCAGTGTCGGGGGCAACCTCCCCGGTGGCTACACCTTC.

At least ten counts were recorded for this clonotype. This chain connects TRBV6-4 to TRBJ2-1, with TRBD2 matching 11 bases. From germline, CDR1 is MRHNA and CDR2 SNTAGT. After removal of 6 bases from V and 7 bases from J, the junction contained 14 bases not matched to a gene. The CDR3 is 17 amino acids. The CDR3 sequence is CASSEILLAGVFNEQFF. As DNA, the CDR3 is TGTGCCAGCAGCGAAATCCTACTAGCGGGAGTCTTTAATGAGCAGTTCTTC.

J is TRBJ1-5 and V is TRBV4-1, with 8 bases fitting TRBD1. With 4 bases clipped from V and 7 bases from J, the junction kept 6 bases outside the gene matches. This CDR3 has 14 amino acids. Germline V CDR1 and CDR2: MGHRA, YSYEKL. CDR3 DNA: TGCGCCAGCAGCCCGGACAGGGTACCACAGCCCCAGCATTTT. Translating gives CASSPDRVPQPQHF.

In this sample, this clonotype turned up many times. The chain joins TRBV4-1 to TRBJ2-7; 7 bases align to TRBD1. Looked up from germline, CDR1 is MGHRA and CDR2 is YSYEKL. The CDR3 runs to 16 residues. With V trimmed by 9 bases and J by 5 bases, 19 bases remained unmatched. CDR3 in DNA: TGCGCCAGTAATACAGGGGTATCGTCACGCCGGGACGAGCAGTACTTC. Amino acid sequence: CASNTGVSSRRDEQYF.

There are a few counts of this clonotype. V and J are TRBV5-6 and TRBJ2-1; D might be TRBD2 (5 bases). CDR1 is SGHDT and CDR2 is YYEEEE in the germline V gene. V dropped 6 bases and J dropped 4 bases, with 17 bases sitting between them. This CDR3 has 15 residues. CDR3 loop: CASTSRRGSYNEQFF. The DNA for the CDR3 is TGTGCCAGCACCTCCCGCCGGGGATCTTACAATGAGCAGTTCTTC.

This clonotype was found many times. The chain joins TRBV29-1 to TRBJ2-1; 7 positions match TRBD2. Looked up from germline, CDR1 is SQVTM and CDR2 is ANQGSEA. CDR3 length: 16 residues. The V segment lost 0 bases and the J segment 8 bases; nucleotides outside the gene matches: 13. The CDR3 region is CSVEEAASGSVDEQFF. The CDR3 DNA sequence: TGCAGCGTTGAAGAGGCGGCTAGCGGTTCAGTGGATGAGCAGTTCTTC.

With respect to this clonotype: A read error is possible here, since a much larger clone lies one base away. The chain has TRBV5-1 and TRBJ2-1, with D hard to call. Trimming pared 7 bases from V and 13 bases from J, leaving 21 bases between. Germline CDR1 reads SGHRS; CDR2 reads YFSETQ. The CDR3 consists of 13 residues. CDR3 loop: CASSSLTQETQFF. In DNA form, the CDR3 reads TGCGCCAGCTCATCACTGACACAAGAGACCCAGTTCTTC.

Remarks on this clonotype: This may stem from a read error, because a much larger clone lies one nucleotide away. This chain's CDR3 is CGARGLAYEQYF. In nucleotides, the CDR3 is TGCGGTGCTAGAGGACTGGCCTACGAGCAGTACTTC. The chain recombines TRBV20-1 with TRBJ2-7; D might be TRBD2 (5 bases). CDR1 is DFQATT, CDR2 SNEGSKA, per germline (reference sequence). CDR3 length: 12 residues.

The rearrangement uses TRBV6-1 and TRBJ2-5; 9 bases match TRBD1. Germline trimming cut 5 bases from V and 1 base from J; bases unmatched to any gene: 5. Germline-derived CDR1 and CDR2 are MNHNS and SASEGT. This CDR3 is 15 amino acids long. Here the CDR3 reads CASSPGTGTQETQYF. In DNA form, the CDR3 reads TGTGCCAGCAGTCCCGGGACAGGGACCCAAGAGACCCAGTACTTC.

This clonotype was detected ten times or more. J is TRBJ2-7 and V is TRBV20-1, with D unresolved. The CDR3 sequence is 12 residues long. From germline, CDR1 is DFQATT and CDR2 SNEGSKA (reference sequence). The V and J ends lost 3 bases and 3 bases respectively, with 9 bases between them. Written as DNA, the CDR3 is TGCAGTGCTAGGCTCGGAATCTACGAGCAGTACTTC. Its protein is CSARLGIYEQYF.

The chain uses TRBV2 and TRBJ2-5; maybe TRBD2 (5 bases). The V gene lost 6 bases and the J gene lost 5 bases, with 13 bases spanning the gap. Per germline, CDR1 SNHLY and CDR2 FYNNEI. This CDR3 region has 13 residues. The CDR3 loop is CASSYGRGETQYF. The CDR3 region has the DNA TGTGCCAGCAGCTATGGGAGAGGGGAGACCCAGTACTTC.

This clonotype was detected only a few times. This chain connects TRBV7-2 to TRBJ1-1; a possible D gene is TRBD1 (5 bases). Germline V gene sequence: CDR1 SGHTA, CDR2 FQGNSA. The V end was cut by 2 bases, the J end by 6 bases, with 10 bases between. CDR3 length equals 13 residues. In DNA, the CDR3 is TGTGCCAGCAGCTTAACTTCGGGGGCTGAAGCTTTCTTT. It specifies CASSLTSGAEAFF.

This CDR3 reads CASTFGTGRDTQYF. CDR3 bases: TGTGCCAGCACATTCGGGACGGGACGGGATACGCAGTATTTT. The V call is TRBV9, the J call TRBJ2-3, with D perhaps given as TRBD1 or TRBD2 (5 bases each). This CDR3 comprises 14 residues. CDR1 is SGDLS, CDR2 YYNGEE, per germline. The V end was cut by 6 bases, the J end by 6 bases, with 17 bases between. Complete variable domain (other parts from reference TRBV9 and TRBJ2-3): DSGVTQTPKHLITATGQRVTLRCSPRSGDLSVYWYQQSLDQGLQFLIQYYNGEERAKGNILERFSAQQFPDLHSELNLSSLELGDSALYFCASTFGTGRDTQYFGPGTRLTVL.

The CDR3 here is CSAPDGGDTEAFF. The DNA for the CDR3 is TGCAGCGCACCAGACGGAGGAGATACTGAAGCTTTCTTT. The chain couples TRBV29-1 to TRBJ1-1; D not resolved. This CDR3 comprises 13 residues. CDR1 is SQVTM, CDR2 ANQGSEA, per germline. Trimming pared 7 bases from V and 5 bases from J, leaving 17 bases between.

The rearrangement joins TRBV5-1 to TRBJ1-6, with D unresolved. Trimming pared 2 bases from V and 10 bases from J, leaving 13 bases between. Germline V gene sequence: CDR1 SGHRS, CDR2 YFSETQ. There are 14 residues in the CDR3. The CDR3 sequence: CASSFGTERSPLHF. CDR3 nucleotides: TGCGCCAGCAGCTTTGGCACGGAGAGGTCACCCCTCCACTTT.

This clonotype appeared many times. V gene TRBV12-3 or TRBV12-4 combines with J gene TRBJ2-7; the match to TRBD1 covers 7 bases. V lost 5 bases to trimming and J lost 6 bases; unmatched junction nucleotides: 13. The CDR3 has 15 amino acids. The CDR3 is CASSPDQPNRGEQYF. CDR3 coding DNA: TGTGCCAGCAGTCCCGACCAGCCTAACAGGGGCGAGCAGTACTTC.

The V call is TRBV6-5, the J call TRBJ1-4; 7 nucleotides line up with TRBD1. Trimming removed 2 bases from V and 6 bases from J; junction bases left unmatched: 6. CDR3 length equals 15 residues. Germline values: CDR1 MNHEY, CDR2 SVGAGI. In DNA, the CDR3 is TGTGCCAGCAGTTACAGGGGGCGTAGCGATGAAAAACTGTTTTTT. This sequence encodes CASSYRGRSDEKLFF.

The chain has TRBV28 and TRBJ2-7; D may be TRBD1 (5 bases). The CDR3 has 14 residues. Per germline, CDR1 MDHEN and CDR2 SYDVKM. The germline V and J ends were trimmed by 7 bases and 5 bases, with 18 bases remaining between them. The DNA of the CDR3 is TGTGCCAGCATTAGGGGCAGGGCTGAACACGAGCAGTACTTC. This codes for CASIRGRAEHEQYF.

At least ten counts were recorded for this clonotype. This chain links TRBV7-3 with TRBJ2-5, with 9 bases fitting TRBD2. Looked up from germline, CDR1 is SGHTA and CDR2 is FQGTGA. Unmatched junction bases numbered 7, after V lost 2 bases and J lost 6 bases. The CDR3 consists of 15 residues. This CDR3 reads CASSLGPGLAKTQYF. CDR3 nucleotides: TGTGCCAGCAGCTTAGGTCCGGGACTAGCAAAGACCCAGTACTTC.

The V and J genes are TRBV11-2 and TRBJ2-3; D remains ambiguous. Trimming removed 1 base from V and 0 bases from J, with 11 bases in between. In germline, CDR1 is SGHAT, CDR2 FQNNGV. This CDR3 comprises 16 residues. CDR3 sequence (DNA): TGTGCCAGCAGCTTAGTATATCTGACGAGCACAGATACGCAGTATTTT. Residues: CASSLVYLTSTDTQYF.

As for this clonotype: One end of the junction varies from germline; a read error may be responsible. The chain employs TRBV11-2 and TRBJ2-2, with D hard to call. Per germline, CDR1 SGHAT and CDR2 FQNNGV. The CDR3 runs 13 residues. CDR3 sequence (DNA): TGTGCCCGCAGCTTAGTCCTGACCGGGGAGCTGTTTTTT. Encoded protein: CARSLVLTGELFF.